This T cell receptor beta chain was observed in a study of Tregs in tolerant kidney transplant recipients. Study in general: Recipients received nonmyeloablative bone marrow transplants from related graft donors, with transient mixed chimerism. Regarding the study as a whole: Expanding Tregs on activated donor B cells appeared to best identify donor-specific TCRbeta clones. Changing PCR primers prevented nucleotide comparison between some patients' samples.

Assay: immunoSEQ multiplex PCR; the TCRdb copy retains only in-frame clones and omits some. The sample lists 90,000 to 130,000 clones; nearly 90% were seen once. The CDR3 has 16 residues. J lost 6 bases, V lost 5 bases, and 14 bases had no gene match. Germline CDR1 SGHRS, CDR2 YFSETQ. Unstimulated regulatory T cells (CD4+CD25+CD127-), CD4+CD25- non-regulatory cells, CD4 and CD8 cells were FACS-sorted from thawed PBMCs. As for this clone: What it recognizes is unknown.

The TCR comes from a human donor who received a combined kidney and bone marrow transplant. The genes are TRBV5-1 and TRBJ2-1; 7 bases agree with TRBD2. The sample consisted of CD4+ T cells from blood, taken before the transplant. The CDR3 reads CASSPLPLGGGNEQFF. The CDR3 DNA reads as TGCGCCAGCAGTCCCCTCCCTTTGGGGGGGGGCAATGAGCAGTTCTTC.